Below are 13 T cell receptor beta chains sequenced from a single sample in a study of T cell responses to AZD1222 COVID-19 vaccine. Clones were sequenced by immunoSEQ multiplex PCR, and TCRdb holds only the in-frame ones, with some missing. The repertoire consists of some 170,000 clones, with about nine tenths occurring once and the leading ten covering 4.3%. This specimen consisted of peripheral blood, obtained 28 days after the second dose of the MenACWY control vaccine. The receptors shown here come from an adult who received the MenACWY meningococcal vaccine as a control.

V and J are TRBV19 and TRBJ1-5; D is undetermined. This CDR3 has 14 residues. Deletions cut 5 bases from V and 5 bases from J, with 13 bases between. The germline V gene encodes CDR1 LNHDA and CDR2 SQIVND (reference sequence). CDR3 in amino acids: CASSLTEADQPQHF. CDR3 DNA sequence: TGTGCCAGTAGTTTAACCGAAGCTGATCAGCCCCAGCATTTT. Complete variable domain (other parts from reference TRBV19 and TRBJ1-5): DGGITQSPKYLFRKEGQNVTLSCEQNLNHDAMYWYRQDPGQGLRLIYYSQIVNDFQKGDIAEGYSVSREKKESFPLTVTSAQKNPTAFYLCASSLTEADQPQHFGDGTRLSIL.

The chain is built from TRBV5-6 and TRBJ1-1; the D is unclear. Germline V gene lookup returns CDR1 SGHDT and CDR2 YYEEEE. This CDR3 has 15 residues. Trimming shortened V by 0 bases and J by 1 base, and 10 bases separated the two germline ends. CDR3 region: CASSLGFGGNTEAFF. The CDR3 DNA follows: TGTGCCAGCAGCTTGGGTTTCGGAGGGAACACTGAAGCTTTCTTT.

In its sample, this clone was seen once. CDR3 residues: CASRPLAGDSYEQYF. CDR3 DNA sequence: TGCGCCAGCAGGCCTCTAGCGGGGGATTCCTACGAGCAGTACTTC. This rearrangement joins TRBV5-1 to TRBJ2-7, with 10 bases that match TRBD2. Germline CDR1 and CDR2: SGHRS and YFSETQ. The CDR3 totals 15 residues. Losses at the gene ends were 5 bases for V and 1 base for J; bases not matched to a gene: 6.

This clone was observed once. The V gene is TRBV14, the J gene TRBJ1-2; a possible D gene is TRBD1 (6 bases). CDR3 size: 16 residues. Trimming pared 5 bases from V and 4 bases from J, leaving 20 bases between. Per germline, CDR1 SGHDN and CDR2 FVKESK. The CDR3 bases are TGTGCCAGCAGCGCACCAAAGGACAGAACTATCTATGGCTACACCTTC. Its protein is CASSAPKDRTIYGYTF.

CDR3 sequence reads: CASSPNPANTEAFF. CDR3 bases: TGTGCCAGCTCACCAAATCCAGCGAACACTGAAGCTTTCTTT. The rearrangement links TRBV18 to TRBJ1-1; unclear D gene. This CDR3 has 14 amino acids. Trimming removed 2 bases from V and 1 base from J, with 8 bases in between. Germline-derived CDR1 and CDR2 are KGHSH and LQKENI.

The gene calls are TRBV24-1 and TRBJ2-2; TRBD2 aligns across 8 bases. Germline V gene lookup returns CDR1 KGHDR and CDR2 SFDVKD. This CDR3 is built from 18 residues. J was trimmed by 6 bases and V by 4 bases; bases with no gene match: 15. In nucleotides, the CDR3 is TGTGCCACCAGTGACCCGAGGGGAGCGGGAGCAGGGGCCGGGGAGCTGTTTTTT. It yields the protein CATSDPRGAGAGAGELFF.

CDR3 in amino acids: CSVNRAGGGTEAFF. CDR3 nucleotide sequence: TGCAGCGTTAATCGGGCAGGGGGAGGCACTGAAGCTTTCTTT. The chain is built from TRBV29-1 and TRBJ1-1; 7 bases line up with TRBD1. The CDR3 is made up of 14 amino acids. Looked up from germline, CDR1 is SQVTM and CDR2 is ANQGSEA. Trimming took 5 bases from V and 4 from J; bases not matched to a gene: 10.

The rearrangement uses TRBV6-5 and TRBJ1-3, with a possible D match to TRBD1 (6 bases). This CDR3 is 15 amino acids long. Trimming took 6 bases from V and 4 from J, leaving 16 bases between them. The germline V gene has CDR1 MNHEY and CDR2 SVGAGI. CDR3 region: CASRPGVLRGNTIYF. The CDR3 region has the DNA TGTGCCAGCAGACCAGGGGTTTTGAGAGGAAACACCATATATTTT.

The chain couples TRBV27 to TRBJ1-4, with unresolved D. This CDR3 has 15 amino acids. In germline, CDR1 is MNHEY, CDR2 SMNVEV (reference sequence). With 5 bases removed from V and 2 bases from J, the gap between germline ends came to 12 bases. In DNA, the CDR3 is TGTGCCAGCAGTCATCGGCCGCCCACTAATGAAAAACTGTTTTTT. This gives the protein CASSHRPPTNEKLFF.

This CDR3 is CAWTINTGELFF. The CDR3 DNA reads TGTGCCTGGACTATTAACACCGGGGAGCTGTTTTTT. The chain is built from TRBV30 and TRBJ2-2; D unclear. Germline CDR1 is GTSNPN and CDR2 is SVGIG (reference sequence). The germline V and J ends were trimmed by 4 bases and 2 bases, with 5 bases remaining between them. This CDR3 spans 12 amino acids.

The chain employs TRBV5-4 and TRBJ2-1; 11 bases line up with TRBD2. Germline CDR1 SGHNT, CDR2 YYREEE (reference sequence). This CDR3 region has 15 residues. The trim removed 4 bases at V and 9 bases at J, leaving 9 bases unmatched. In DNA, the CDR3 is TGTGCCAGCAGCCTTAGCGGGAGGGCCTATCTTGAGCAGTTCTTC. Protein: CASSLSGRAYLEQFF.

The rearrangement joins TRBV4-3 to TRBJ1-3; tentatively, D is TRBD1 (6 bases). The germline V gene encodes CDR1 LGHNA and CDR2 YSLEER. This CDR3 is 15 amino acids long. Trimming left V 0 bases short and J 1 base short, with 7 bases between. CDR3 protein: CASSQEQGSGNTIYF. The CDR3 nucleotides are TGCGCCAGCAGCCAAGAACAGGGATCTGGAAACACCATATATTTT.

The rearrangement links TRBV3-1 (or the pseudogene TRBV3-2) to TRBJ1-5; possible D gene TRBD1, 6 bases. This CDR3 region has 15 residues. The germline gives CDR1 LGHDT, CDR2 YNNKEL (reference sequence). The germline V and J ends were trimmed by 5 bases and 1 base, with 12 bases remaining between them. The CDR3 sequence: CASSDAGTSNQPQHF. Written as DNA, the CDR3 is TGTGCCAGCAGCGACGCGGGGACAAGCAATCAGCCCCAGCATTTT.